The 29 T cell receptor beta chains below were found in one sample sequenced in a study of blood T cell repertoires in COVID-19. Assay: immunoSEQ multiplex PCR; the TCRdb copy retains only in-frame clones and omits some. The table includes about 190,000 clones, about 88% detected once. The sequenced sample was peripheral blood. These receptors were taken from a man between 65 and 79 years old with active or convalescent COVID-19.

For the CDR3, the DNA is TGTGCCAGCAGCTTAAACAGTAACTATGGCTACACCTTC. It translates to CASSLNSNYGYTF. This rearrangement joins TRBV11-2 to TRBJ1-2; unclear D gene. There are 13 residues in the CDR3. Trimming removed 2 bases at V and 1 base at J, with 5 bases between. Germline V gene data show CDR1 as SGHAT and CDR2 as FQNNGV.

J is TRBJ2-7 and V is TRBV19, with D uncertain. CDR1 is LNHDA and CDR2 is SQIVND in the germline V gene (reference sequence). The CDR3 is 16 residues long. The V end lost 6 bases, the J end lost 2 bases, and 20 bases lay between the germline ends. The CDR3 sequence: CASSQSPVVQPYEQYF. DNA of the CDR3: TGTGCCAGTAGCCAATCCCCGGTAGTACAGCCCTACGAGCAGTACTTC.

The chain has TRBV11-2 and TRBJ1-5; D possibly corresponds to TRBD1 (5 bases). Trimming took 4 bases from V and 0 from J, leaving 16 bases between them. Germline CDR1 reads SGHAT; CDR2 reads FQNNGV. This CDR3 is built from 17 residues. The CDR3 here is CASSSRTGTHSNQPQHF. DNA for the CDR3: TGTGCCAGCAGCTCACGTACAGGTACCCATAGCAATCAGCCCCAGCATTTT.

The J gene is TRBJ2-1, the V gene TRBV11-2; D gene uncertain. V shed 7 bases and J shed 2 bases, with 9 bases lying between them. CDR3 size: 13 residues. CDR1 and CDR2 from the germline V gene are SGHAT and FQNNGV. CDR3 DNA sequence: TGTGCCAGCATCTCCACAACCTACAATGAGCAGTTCTTC. Residues: CASISTTYNEQFF.

This chain joins TRBV7-2 and TRBJ2-7, with 12 bases aligning to TRBD1. The germline V gene encodes CDR1 SGHTA and CDR2 FQGNSA. V shed 4 bases and J 0 bases; nucleotides not matched to a gene: 4. The CDR3 consists of 16 residues. The CDR3 sequence is CASSSGDRGRSYEQYF. DNA for the CDR3: TGTGCCAGCAGCTCAGGGGACAGGGGGCGCTCCTACGAGCAGTACTTC.

This clone was seen a single time. The rearrangement joins TRBV19 to TRBJ2-7; 14 bases match TRBD2. V gave up 7 bases and J gave up 6 bases; unmatched junction bases: 8. Germline V gene lookup returns CDR1 LNHDA and CDR2 SQIVND (reference sequence). This CDR3 is built from 15 residues. This chain's CDR3 is CASTPGLAGVGEQYF. The CDR3 DNA follows: TGTGCCAGTACCCCGGGACTAGCGGGAGTCGGCGAGCAGTACTTC.

J is TRBJ2-2 and V is TRBV6-2 or TRBV6-3; possible D gene TRBD1, 6 bases. This CDR3 region has 17 residues. V was cut by 3 bases and J by 6 bases, with 20 bases left in between. CDR1 MNHEY and CDR2 SVGEGT come from the germline V gene. This CDR3 reads CASSYPTVYRVAGELFF. The CDR3 nucleotides read TGTGCCAGCAGTTATCCAACGGTCTACAGGGTCGCCGGGGAGCTGTTTTTT.

The chain carries TRBV5-4 and TRBJ2-3; D is possibly TRBD1 (6 bases). The CDR3 runs to 15 residues. V lost 2 bases and J 2 bases, leaving 12 bases between the germline ends. From germline, CDR1 is SGHNT and CDR2 YYREEE (reference sequence). In DNA form, the CDR3 reads TGTGCCAGCAGCTTTGGGGGCGCCCCCACAGATACGCAGTATTTT. As protein: CASSFGGAPTDTQYF.

The chain combines TRBV19 with TRBJ2-2; D might be TRBD1 (7 bases). V was clipped by 9 bases and J by 6 bases, with 26 bases between them. Per the germline V gene, CDR1 is LNHDA and CDR2 is SQIVND (reference sequence). The CDR3 extends over 17 amino acids. CDR3 DNA: TGTGCCAGCACCGCCCCTTCAGGGGGGATTATGGCCGGGGAGCTGTTTTTT. This sequence encodes CASTAPSGGIMAGELFF.

The J gene is TRBJ2-5, the V gene TRBV28; 9 nucleotides line up with TRBD2. Trimming took 5 bases from V and 5 from J; bases not matched to a gene: 9. Germline V gives CDR1 MDHEN, CDR2 SYDVKM. This CDR3 is 15 amino acids long. The CDR3 loop is CASSGLAGTGETQYF. CDR3 nucleotides: TGTGCCAGCAGTGGCCTAGCGGGGACTGGGGAGACCCAGTACTTC.

This clone was counted once. The chain combines TRBV28 with TRBJ2-1; D is possibly TRBD1 (5 bases). Germline loops: CDR1 MDHEN, CDR2 SYDVKM. The CDR3 is made up of 12 amino acids. Trimming took off 8 bases at V and 5 bases at J, with 10 bases between the two ends. CDR3 protein: CASLGANNEQFF. In nucleotides, the CDR3 is TGTGCCAGCCTTGGGGCGAACAATGAGCAGTTCTTC.

In regard to this clone: Other DNA sequences of this sample code for an identical CDR3. The chain couples TRBV18 to TRBJ2-2, with D maybe TRBD2 (6 bases). This CDR3 spans 14 amino acids. Germline V gene sequence: CDR1 KGHSH, CDR2 LQKENI. V dropped 3 bases and J dropped 2 bases, with 7 bases sitting between them. Here the CDR3 reads CASSPGGNTGELFF. CDR3 DNA: TGTGCCAGCTCACCCGGGGGAAACACCGGGGAGCTGTTTTTT.

The chain is built from TRBV9 and TRBJ2-5; D remains unclear. The CDR3 is 14 residues long. V lost 0 bases, J lost 5 bases, and 11 bases lay in between. Germline assignment: CDR1 SGDLS and CDR2 YYNGEE. The CDR3 coding sequence is TGTGCCAGCAGCGTAGATATGGGCTTCGAGACCCAGTACTTC. It codes for CASSVDMGFETQYF.

The J gene is TRBJ1-1, the V gene TRBV10-1; D not certain. The CDR3 runs to 15 residues. V lost 8 bases to trimming and J lost 3 bases, with 19 bases between them. Germline V lookup: CDR1 WNHNN, CDR2 SYGVQD (reference sequence). Here the CDR3 reads CASVGGILEDTEAFF. CDR3 nucleotide sequence: TGCGCCAGCGTCGGCGGCATTCTGGAGGACACTGAAGCTTTCTTT.

The chain employs TRBV12-3 or TRBV12-4 and TRBJ1-1, with a tentative D call TRBD1 (6 bases). The CDR3 runs to 13 residues. V was cut by 6 bases and J by 6 bases, with 14 bases left in between. The CDR3 region is CASSKTGFAEAFF. In DNA form, the CDR3 reads TGTGCCAGCAGCAAAACAGGGTTCGCTGAAGCTTTCTTT.

This sequence joins TRBV5-5 and TRBJ1-1; TRBD1 aligns across 7 bases. The CDR3 totals 15 residues. J was trimmed by 0 bases and V by 1 base; bases with no gene match: 3. The germline gives CDR1 SGHKS, CDR2 YYEKEE (reference sequence). CDR3 loop: CASSLTGVMNTEAFF. CDR3 DNA sequence: TGTGCCAGCAGCTTGACAGGGGTTATGAACACTGAAGCTTTCTTT.

The chain has TRBV6-5 and TRBJ1-6; D gene unclear. V dropped 6 bases and J dropped 10 bases, with 13 bases sitting between them. This CDR3 comprises 13 residues. The V gene's germline CDR1 is MNHEY and CDR2 SVGAGI. Here the CDR3 reads CASSYGGLSPLHF. CDR3 in DNA: TGTGCCAGCAGCTACGGAGGGTTATCACCCCTCCACTTT.

Relative to its sample, this clone is medium-sized. Other DNA sequences within the sample encode an identical CDR3. The chain carries TRBV10-1 and TRBJ2-2; the D gene is possibly TRBD2 (6 bases). Germline CDR1 WNHNN, CDR2 SYGVQD (reference sequence). Trimming removed 3 bases at V and 5 bases at J, with 10 bases between. There are 14 residues in the CDR3. CDR3 coding DNA: TGCGCCAGCAGTGACCCAGGAGGGACCGGGGAGCTGTTTTTT. Translating it yields CASSDPGGTGELFF.

This clone was seen only a few times. DNA for the CDR3: TGTGCCAGCAGCTTAAGTAACGGGGGTGGGCAGTTCTTC. It yields the protein CASSLSNGGGQFF. The chain combines TRBV7-9 with TRBJ2-1; the D gene is possibly TRBD2 (6 bases). V lost 2 bases to trimming and J lost 12 bases, with 14 bases between them. CDR3 length: 13 amino acids. Germline-derived CDR1 and CDR2 are SEHNR and FQNEAQ (reference sequence).

The gene calls are TRBV6-2 or TRBV6-3 and TRBJ2-1; D unresolved. CDR3 size: 14 residues. V was pared by 10 bases and J by 6 bases, with 19 bases between. Looked up from germline, CDR1 is MNHEY and CDR2 is SVGEGT. The CDR3 is CATTPAPRSNEQFF. The CDR3 region has the DNA TGTGCCACCACCCCCGCGCCGCGCTCCAATGAGCAGTTCTTC.

J is TRBJ2-4 and V is TRBV24-1; 7 bases fit TRBD1. The V gene end was trimmed by 0 bases and the J gene end by 8 bases; junction bases not matched to a gene: 0. This CDR3 is built from 13 residues. Germline CDR1 and CDR2: KGHDR and SFDVKD. CDR3 sequence reads: CATSDLTGDIQYF. The CDR3 DNA sequence: TGTGCCACCAGTGATTTGACAGGGGACATTCAGTACTTC.

The chain uses TRBV3-1 (or the pseudogene TRBV3-2) and TRBJ2-7, with 12 nucleotides matching TRBD2. Germline CDR1 and CDR2: LGHDT and YNNKEL (reference sequence). V gave up 4 bases and J gave up 6 bases; unmatched junction bases: 7. The CDR3 is made up of 15 amino acids. The chain's CDR3 is CASSLGLAGWGEQYF. The CDR3 nucleotides are TGTGCCAGCAGCCTGGGACTAGCGGGTTGGGGCGAGCAGTACTTC.

This sequence joins TRBV6-5 and TRBJ2-3; TRBD1 might be the D (6 bases). Germline CDR1 reads MNHEY; CDR2 reads SVGAGI. V was trimmed by 4 bases and J by 1 base, leaving 9 bases between them. The CDR3 is 14 residues long. The CDR3 coding sequence is TGTGCCAGCAGTTCCCGGACAGGCACAGATACGCAGTATTTT. As protein: CASSSRTGTDTQYF.

The rearrangement links TRBV12-3 or TRBV12-4 to TRBJ1-4, with D maybe TRBD1 (6 bases). This CDR3 region has 13 residues. V was cut by 4 bases and J by 7 bases, with 10 bases left in between. The CDR3 loop reads CASSYSGVEKLFF. CDR3 DNA: TGTGCCAGCAGTTATTCAGGGGTTGAAAAACTGTTTTTT.

J is TRBJ2-7 and V is TRBV27; D might be TRBD1 (6 bases). The CDR3 is 14 amino acids. Germline values: CDR1 MNHEY, CDR2 SMNVEV (reference sequence). V shed 3 bases and J shed 0 bases, with 9 bases lying between them. CDR3 bases: TGTGCCAGCAGTTTTTTAGGGGGCTCCTACGAGCAGTACTTC. Translating gives CASSFLGGSYEQYF.

Here the CDR3 reads CASKKAGQDEDSPLHF. The DNA for the CDR3 is TGTGCCAGCAAGAAAGCGGGCCAGGACGAAGATTCACCCCTCCACTTT. This chain uses TRBV28 with TRBJ1-6, with D unresolved. V shed 7 bases and J shed 8 bases, with 21 bases lying between them. The CDR3 is made up of 16 amino acids. Germline V gene sequence: CDR1 MDHEN, CDR2 SYDVKM.

The CDR3 protein is CASSQLSRGELFF. The CDR3 region has the DNA TGTGCCAGCAGCCAACTATCTCGGGGGGAGCTGTTTTTT. The chain links TRBV3-1 (or the pseudogene TRBV3-2) to TRBJ2-2; D is unresolved. In germline, CDR1 is LGHDT, CDR2 YNNKEL (reference sequence). V was cut by 2 bases and J by 8 bases, with 9 bases left in between. This CDR3 has 13 residues.

This chain links TRBV5-1 with TRBJ2-1; the D is unclear. CDR1 is SGHRS, CDR2 YFSETQ, per germline. This CDR3 is 12 amino acids long. The V and J ends lost 2 bases and 9 bases respectively, with 9 bases between them. The CDR3 nucleotides are TGCGCCAGCAGCTTTGGAGTTTTTGAGCAGTTCTTC. It encodes CASSFGVFEQFF.

The CDR3 here is CASNLTGTDYSNQPQHF. The CDR3 bases are TGTGCCAGCAACCTCACCGGGACAGATTATAGCAATCAGCCCCAGCATTTT. The V gene is TRBV27, the J gene TRBJ1-5; 7 positions match TRBD1. The V gene's germline CDR1 is MNHEY and CDR2 SMNVEV (reference sequence). The V segment lost 7 bases and the J segment 0 bases; nucleotides outside the gene matches: 12. This CDR3 is built from 17 residues.